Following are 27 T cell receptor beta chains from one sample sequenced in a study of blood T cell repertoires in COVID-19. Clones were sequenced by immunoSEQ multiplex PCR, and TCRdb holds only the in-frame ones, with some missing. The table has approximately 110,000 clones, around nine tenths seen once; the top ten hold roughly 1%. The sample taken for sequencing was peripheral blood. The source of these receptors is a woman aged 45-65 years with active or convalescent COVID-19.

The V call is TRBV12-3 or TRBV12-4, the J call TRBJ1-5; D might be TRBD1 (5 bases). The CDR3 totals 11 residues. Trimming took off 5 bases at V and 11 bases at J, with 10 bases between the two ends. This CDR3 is CASSGREAQHF. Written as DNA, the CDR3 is TGTGCCAGCAGTGGCAGGGAGGCCCAGCATTTT.

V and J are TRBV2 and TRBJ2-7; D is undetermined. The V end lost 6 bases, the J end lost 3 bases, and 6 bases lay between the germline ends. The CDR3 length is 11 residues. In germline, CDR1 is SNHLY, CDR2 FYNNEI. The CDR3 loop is CASRAFYEQYF. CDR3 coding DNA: TGTGCCAGCAGGGCCTTCTACGAGCAGTACTTC.

The CDR3: CASSLERVANSPLHF. CDR3 nucleotides: TGTGCCAGCAGCTTAGAGAGGGTGGCGAATTCACCCCTCCACTTT. The chain joins TRBV7-9 to TRBJ1-6; unclear D gene. V dropped 1 base and J dropped 7 bases, with 11 bases sitting between them. The V gene's germline CDR1 is SEHNR and CDR2 FQNEAQ (reference sequence). This CDR3 is built from 15 residues.

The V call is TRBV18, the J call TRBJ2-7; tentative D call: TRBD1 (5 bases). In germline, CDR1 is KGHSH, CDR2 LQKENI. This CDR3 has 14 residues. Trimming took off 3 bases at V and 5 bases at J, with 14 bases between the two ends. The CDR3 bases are TGTGCCAGCTCACCGCGGATAGGGGCAGACGAGCAGTACTTC. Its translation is CASSPRIGADEQYF. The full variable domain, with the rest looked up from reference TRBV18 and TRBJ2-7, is NAGVMQNPRHLVRRRGQEARLRCSPMKGHSHVYWYRQLPEEGLKFMVYLQKENIIDESGMPKERFSAEFPKEGPSILRIQQVVRGDSAAYFCASSPRIGADEQYFGPGTRLTVT.

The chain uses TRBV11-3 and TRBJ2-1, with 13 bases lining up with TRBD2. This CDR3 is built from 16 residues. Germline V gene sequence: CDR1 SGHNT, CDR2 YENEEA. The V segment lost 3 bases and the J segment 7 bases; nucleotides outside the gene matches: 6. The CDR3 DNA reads TGTGCCAGCAGCTTCCGGACTAGCGGGAGTGGTAATGAGCAGTTCTTC. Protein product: CASSFRTSGSGNEQFF.

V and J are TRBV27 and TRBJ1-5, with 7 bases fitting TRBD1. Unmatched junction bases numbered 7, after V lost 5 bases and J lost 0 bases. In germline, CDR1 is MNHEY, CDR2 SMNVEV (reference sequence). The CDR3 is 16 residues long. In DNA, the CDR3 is TGTGCCAGCAGTCCGCGGACAGGAAATAGCAATCAGCCCCAGCATTTT. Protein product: CASSPRTGNSNQPQHF.

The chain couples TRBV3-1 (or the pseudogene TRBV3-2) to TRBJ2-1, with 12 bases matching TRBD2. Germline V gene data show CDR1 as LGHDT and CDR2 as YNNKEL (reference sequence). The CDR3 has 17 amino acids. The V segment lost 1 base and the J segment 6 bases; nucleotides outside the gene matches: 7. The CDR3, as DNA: TGTGCCAGCAGCCAAGGACTAGCGGGAGTCCCCCCCAATGAGCAGTTCTTC. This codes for CASSQGLAGVPPNEQFF.

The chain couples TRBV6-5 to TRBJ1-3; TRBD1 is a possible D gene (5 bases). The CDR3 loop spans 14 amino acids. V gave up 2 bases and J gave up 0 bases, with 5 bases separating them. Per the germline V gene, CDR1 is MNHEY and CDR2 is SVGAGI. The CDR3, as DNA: TGTGCCAGCAGTTACGGACACTCTGGAAACACCATATATTTT. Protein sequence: CASSYGHSGNTIYF.

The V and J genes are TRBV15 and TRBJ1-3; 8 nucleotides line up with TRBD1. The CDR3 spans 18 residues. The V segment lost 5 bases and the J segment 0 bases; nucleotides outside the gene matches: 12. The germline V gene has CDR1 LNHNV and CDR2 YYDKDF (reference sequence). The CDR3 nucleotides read TGTGCCACCAGCTCGTCAAGCAGGGGGCAACTCTCTGGAAACACCATATATTTT. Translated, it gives CATSSSSRGQLSGNTIYF.

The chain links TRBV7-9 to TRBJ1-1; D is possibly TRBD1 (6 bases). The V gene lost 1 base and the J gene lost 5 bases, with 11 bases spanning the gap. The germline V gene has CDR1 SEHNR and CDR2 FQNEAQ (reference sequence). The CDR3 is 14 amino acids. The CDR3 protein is CASSLGSQGTEAFF. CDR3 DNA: TGTGCCAGCAGCTTAGGGTCCCAGGGGACTGAAGCTTTCTTT.

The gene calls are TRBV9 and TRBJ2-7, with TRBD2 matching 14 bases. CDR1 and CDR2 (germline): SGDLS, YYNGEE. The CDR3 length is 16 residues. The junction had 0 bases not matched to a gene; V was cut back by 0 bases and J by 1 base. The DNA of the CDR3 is TGTGCCAGCAGCGTAGGGACTAGCGGGAGGTCCTACGAGCAGTACTTC. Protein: CASSVGTSGRSYEQYF.

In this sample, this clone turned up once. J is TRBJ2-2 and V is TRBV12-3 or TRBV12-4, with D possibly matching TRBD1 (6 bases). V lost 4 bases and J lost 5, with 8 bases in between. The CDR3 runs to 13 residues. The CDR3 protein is CASSSQGTGELFF. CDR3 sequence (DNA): TGTGCCAGCAGTTCTCAGGGGACCGGGGAGCTGTTTTTT.

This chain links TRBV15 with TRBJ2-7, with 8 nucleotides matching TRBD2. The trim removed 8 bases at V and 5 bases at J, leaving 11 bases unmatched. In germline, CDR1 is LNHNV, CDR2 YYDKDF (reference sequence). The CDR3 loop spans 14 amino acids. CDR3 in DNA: TGTGCCACCGGAGCGGGAGCTGATCGCGACGAGCAGTACTTC. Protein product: CATGAGADRDEQYF.

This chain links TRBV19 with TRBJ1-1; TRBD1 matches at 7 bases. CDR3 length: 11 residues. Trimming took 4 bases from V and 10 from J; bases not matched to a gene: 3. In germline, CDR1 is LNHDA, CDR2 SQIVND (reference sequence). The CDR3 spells CASSSRDRAFF. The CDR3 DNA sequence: TGTGCCAGTAGTAGCCGGGACAGAGCTTTCTTT.

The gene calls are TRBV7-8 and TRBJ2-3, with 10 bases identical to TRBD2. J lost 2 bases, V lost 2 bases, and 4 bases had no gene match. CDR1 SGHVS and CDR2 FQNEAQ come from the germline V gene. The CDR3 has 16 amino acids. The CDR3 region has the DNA TGTGCCAGCAGCTTAAGGACTAGCGGTACCACAGATACGCAGTATTTT. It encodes CASSLRTSGTTDTQYF.

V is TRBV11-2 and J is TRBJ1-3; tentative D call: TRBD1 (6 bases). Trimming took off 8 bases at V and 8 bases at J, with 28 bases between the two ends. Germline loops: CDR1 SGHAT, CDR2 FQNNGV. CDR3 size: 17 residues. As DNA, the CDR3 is TGTGCCAGCTCCTTGGGGGGGCCGAACACGGGCGGCTACACCATATATTTT. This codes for CASSLGGPNTGGYTIYF.

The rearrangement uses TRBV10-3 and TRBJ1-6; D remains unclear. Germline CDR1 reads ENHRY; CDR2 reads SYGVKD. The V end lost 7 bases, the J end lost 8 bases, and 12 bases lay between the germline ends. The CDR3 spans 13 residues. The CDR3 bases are TGTGCCATCACCAGTATGCTGGATTCACCCCTCCACTTT. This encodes CAITSMLDSPLHF.

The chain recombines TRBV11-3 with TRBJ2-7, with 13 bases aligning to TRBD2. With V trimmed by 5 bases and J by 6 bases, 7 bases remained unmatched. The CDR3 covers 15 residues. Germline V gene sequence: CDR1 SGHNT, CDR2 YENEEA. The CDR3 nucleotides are TGTGCCAGCAGCAGAGGACTAGCGGGAGAGGTCGAGCAGTACTTC. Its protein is CASSRGLAGEVEQYF.

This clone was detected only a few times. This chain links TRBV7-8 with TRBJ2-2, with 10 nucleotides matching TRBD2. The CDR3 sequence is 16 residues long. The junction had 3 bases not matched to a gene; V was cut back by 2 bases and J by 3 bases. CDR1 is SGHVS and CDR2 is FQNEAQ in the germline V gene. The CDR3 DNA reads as TGTGCCAGCAGCTTACGGACTAGCGGAGACACCGGGGAGCTGTTTTTT. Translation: CASSLRTSGDTGELFF.

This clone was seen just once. The CDR3 DNA reads as TGTGCCAGCAGCGTAGCTGAGCTAGCGGGGGATACGCAGTATTTT. Protein product: CASSVAELAGDTQYF. This chain joins TRBV9 and TRBJ2-3; TRBD2 agrees at 9 bases. V lost 0 bases, J lost 6 bases, and 5 bases stayed unmatched. Germline CDR1 is SGDLS and CDR2 is YYNGEE. CDR3 length: 15 residues.

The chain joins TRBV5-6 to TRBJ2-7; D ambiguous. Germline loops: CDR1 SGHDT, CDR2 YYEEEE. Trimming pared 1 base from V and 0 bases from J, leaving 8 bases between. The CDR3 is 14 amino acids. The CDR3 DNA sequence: TGTGCCAGCAGCTTGTTGGGCGTCTCCTACGAGCAGTACTTC. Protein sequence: CASSLLGVSYEQYF.

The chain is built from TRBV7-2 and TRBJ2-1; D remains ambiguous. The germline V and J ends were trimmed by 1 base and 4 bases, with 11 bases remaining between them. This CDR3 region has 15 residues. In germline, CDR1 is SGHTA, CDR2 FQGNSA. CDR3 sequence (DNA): TGTGCCAGCAGCTTAGAGGATGCGGATTACAATGAGCAGTTCTTC. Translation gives CASSLEDADYNEQFF.

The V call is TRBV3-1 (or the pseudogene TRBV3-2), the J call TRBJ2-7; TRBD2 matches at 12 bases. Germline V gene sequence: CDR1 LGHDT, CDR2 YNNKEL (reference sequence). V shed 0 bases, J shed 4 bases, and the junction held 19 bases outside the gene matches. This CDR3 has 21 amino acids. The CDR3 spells CASSQDFPVRLAGGPRYEQYF. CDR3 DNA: TGTGCCAGCAGCCAAGATTTTCCCGTTAGGCTAGCGGGAGGGCCTCGGTACGAGCAGTACTTC.

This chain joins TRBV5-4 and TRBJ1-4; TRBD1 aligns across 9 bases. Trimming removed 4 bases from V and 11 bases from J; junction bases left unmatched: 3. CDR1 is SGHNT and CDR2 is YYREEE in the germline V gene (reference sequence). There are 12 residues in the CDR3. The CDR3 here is CASSMTGGKLFF. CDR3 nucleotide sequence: TGTGCCAGCAGCATGACAGGGGGGAAACTGTTTTTT.

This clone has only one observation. The CDR3 loop reads CAIRGRHSYEQYF. CDR3 in DNA: TGTGCCATCAGGGGCCGCCACTCCTACGAGCAGTACTTC. The V gene is TRBV30, the J gene TRBJ2-7; a possible D gene is TRBD1 (6 bases). Trimming removed 8 bases at V and 0 bases at J, with 14 bases between. The CDR3 consists of 13 residues. Germline values: CDR1 GTSNPN, CDR2 SVGIG (reference sequence).

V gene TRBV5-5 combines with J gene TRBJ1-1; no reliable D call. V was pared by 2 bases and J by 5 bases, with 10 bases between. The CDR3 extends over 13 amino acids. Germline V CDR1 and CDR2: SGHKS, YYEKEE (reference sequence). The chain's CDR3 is CASSFTGKTEAFF. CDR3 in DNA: TGTGCCAGCAGCTTTACGGGGAAGACTGAAGCTTTCTTT.

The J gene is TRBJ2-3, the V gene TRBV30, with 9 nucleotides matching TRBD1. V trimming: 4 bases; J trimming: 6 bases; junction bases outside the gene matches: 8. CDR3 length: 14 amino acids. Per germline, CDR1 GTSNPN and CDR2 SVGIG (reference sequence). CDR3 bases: TGTGCCTGGACCACCGGGACAGGGTCCGATACGCAGTATTTT. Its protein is CAWTTGTGSDTQYF.